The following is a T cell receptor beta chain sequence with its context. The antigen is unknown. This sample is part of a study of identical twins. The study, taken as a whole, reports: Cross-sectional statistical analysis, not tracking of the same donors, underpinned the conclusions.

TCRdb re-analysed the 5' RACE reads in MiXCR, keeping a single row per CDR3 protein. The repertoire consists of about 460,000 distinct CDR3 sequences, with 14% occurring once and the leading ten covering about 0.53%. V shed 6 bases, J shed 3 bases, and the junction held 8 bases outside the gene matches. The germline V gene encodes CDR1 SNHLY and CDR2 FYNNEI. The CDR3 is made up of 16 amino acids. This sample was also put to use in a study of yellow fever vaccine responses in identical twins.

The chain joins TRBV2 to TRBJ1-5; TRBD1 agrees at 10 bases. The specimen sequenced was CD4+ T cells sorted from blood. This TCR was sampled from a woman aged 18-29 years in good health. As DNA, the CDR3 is TGTGCCAGCAGAGGAACCGGGACAGGGGACAATCAGCCCCAGCATTTT. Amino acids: CASRGTGTGDNQPQHF.